This is a list of T cell receptor beta chains from one sample in a study of T cells in localized non-small cell lung cancer. Profiling relied on immunoSEQ multiplex PCR, and the TCRdb table lists in-frame clones only, not all of them. This table holds 45,000 to 70,000 clones, just over 85% found once. Here the sequenced sample was peripheral blood, taken before any cancer treatment. The receptors derive from a woman aged 40 to 75 with stage I lung adenocarcinoma. The conserved cysteine and the conserved F or W are not part of the CDR3 here.

>TRBV27
ASSFWTGSEAF
>TRBV4-2
ASSQEVSGAAYNEQF
>TRBV5-1
ASTLGGNTDTQY
>TRBV20-1
SVRGPYEQY
>TRBV6-5
ASTQGPEQY
>TRBV19
ASSSLAFSYEQY
>TRBV9
ASSVGLAGALQETQY
>TRBV7-9
ASSPQTGGLYEQY
>TRBV15
ATSQGLGDTQY
>TRBV28
ASSYLYQETQY
>TRBV11-2
ASSSYRSRDWEQF
>TRBV19
ASSIARGVQY
>TRBV29-1
SVGHVGADGYT
>TRBV11-3
ASSLDPGQGLNEQF
>TRBV13
ASSLSQASYEQY
>TRBV5-1
ASSIDGHSYEQY
>TRBV18
ASSPVPSYTEAF
>TRBV30
AWISGTEAF
>TRBV9
ASGWPSSGEYQETQY
>TRBV14
ASSPGYEQY
>TRBV7-8
ASSLPFRVTDTQY
>TRBV30
AWSLIGLNQPQH
>TRBV9
ASSVAPTGTPGYGYT
>TRBV5-1
ASSGSSYEQY
>TRBV29-1
SAPTRMAPYGYT
>TRBV11-3
ASSSGGWVQPQH
>TRBV25-1
ASSEERGLNQPQH
>TRBV6-9
ASSLQGNQPQH
>TRBV6-6
ASSYSRDGYT
>TRBV30
AWSAGTAKYEQY
>TRBV5-4
ASSSRQVTGELF
>TRBV30
AWRTDRGRTGGNTEAF
>TRBV5-1
ASRAAGVLYEQY
>TRBV6-1
ASSVTGSRALAKNIQY
>TRBV6-1
ASSEVVGSNYGYT
>TRBV19
ASSDSSGGINEQF
>TRBV9
ASSGTSGEETQY
>TRBV28
ASSSNYGYT
>TRBV10-2
ASRPDRVNEKLF
>TRBV7-2
ASSLQNWAQY
>TRBV6-6
ASAVRLNQPQH
>TRBV28
ASSRTGGGGELF
>TRBV6-1
ASRYLFVGEQY
>TRBV5-1
ASSFGQTGELF
>TRBV6-5
ASSLTGLGYT
>TRBV9
ASSVATSVGPLGYT
>TRBV19
ASSIGLAGELGETQY
>TRBV11-2
ASSHYRGPGYGYT
>TRBV27
ASENEQY
>TRBV5-8
ASSLGRGAIESSYNEQF
>TRBV5-1
ASSLTGGYEQY
>TRBV5-5
ASSQAYEQY
>TRBV29-1
SVEGTAGQRGYT
>TRBV4-3
ASSRFSGGGDEQY
>TRBV6-1
ASSLGTEVNYGYT
>TRBV7-2
ASTLSAFAYNEQF
>TRBV2
ASSANLNEQY
>TRBV6-1
ASSEDGGAGGRGEQF